This T cell receptor (beta chain) was obtained from a study of regulatory T cells in long-lasting Graves disease. Study conclusions and caveats: The sample size was small, and this may have reduced accuracy. Relative to newly diagnosed Graves' patients, persistent ones had lower TCR diversity. Whereas new patients shared 970 or so public clonotypes, persistent patients shared more, at about 2,500.

The time point: newly diagnosed GD, antithyroid drugs for less than 3 months. RNA from PBMCs was the source of the TCR library. Diagnosing Graves' disease relied on the American Thyroid Association guidelines. The CDR3 is 15 amino acids. CDR1 is MDHEN and CDR2 is SYDVKM in the germline V gene. V shed 5 bases and J shed 9 bases, with 23 bases lying between them. In its sample, this clonotype was seen many times. The antigen remains undetermined. Arm-PCR of CDR3 regions and iRepertoire HTBI primers were used to build TCR beta libraries. TCRdb reanalysed the multiplex PCR reads using MiXCR and keeps one entry per CDR3 protein. The sample contains roughly 610,000 distinct CDR3 sequences, 15% to 20% of which appear only once. This sample was shared with a second study, whose subject was T cells in Graves' hyperthyroidism and ophthalmopathy.

The rearrangement uses TRBV28 and TRBJ2-7, with D unresolved. Specimen: peripheral blood mononuclear cells (PBMCs), collected at new diagnosis, from a patient treated with antithyroid drugs. This TCR came from a man aged 18 to 29 with Graves disease. This CDR3 is CASSLPVELSVGQYF. In DNA, the CDR3 is TGTGCCAGCAGTCTTCCGGTCGAACTTTCTGTCGGGCAGTACTTC. Full variable domain (outside the CDR3, taken from reference TRBV28 and TRBJ2-7): DVKVTQSSRYLVKRTGEKVFLECVQDMDHENMFWYRQDPGLGLRLIYFSYDVKMKEKGDIPEGYSVSREKKERFSLILESASTNQTSMYLCASSLPVELSVGQYFGPGTRLTVT.